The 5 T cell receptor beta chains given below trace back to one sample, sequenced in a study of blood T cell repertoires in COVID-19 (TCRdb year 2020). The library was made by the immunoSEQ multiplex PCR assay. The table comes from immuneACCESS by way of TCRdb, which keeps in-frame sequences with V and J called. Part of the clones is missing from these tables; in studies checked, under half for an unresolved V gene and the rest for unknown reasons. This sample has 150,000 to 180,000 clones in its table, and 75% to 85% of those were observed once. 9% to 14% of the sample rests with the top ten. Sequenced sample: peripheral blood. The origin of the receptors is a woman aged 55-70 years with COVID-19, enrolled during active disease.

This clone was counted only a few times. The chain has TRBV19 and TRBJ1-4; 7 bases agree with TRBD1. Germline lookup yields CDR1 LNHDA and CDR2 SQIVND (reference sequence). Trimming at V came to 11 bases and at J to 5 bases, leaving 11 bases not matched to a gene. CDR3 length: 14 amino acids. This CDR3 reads CASAQAGGNEKLFF. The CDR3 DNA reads TGTGCCTCCGCCCAGGCAGGGGGGAATGAAAAACTGTTTTTT.

For the CDR3, the DNA is TGCGCCAGCAGCCCCGACAGGGGAGATAATTCACCCCTCCACTTT. This sequence encodes CASSPDRGDNSPLHF. V is TRBV5-1 and J is TRBJ1-6; 8 bases match TRBD1. V shed 4 bases, J shed 5 bases, and the junction held 5 bases outside the gene matches. Looked up from germline, CDR1 is SGHRS and CDR2 is YFSETQ. The CDR3 is 15 residues long.

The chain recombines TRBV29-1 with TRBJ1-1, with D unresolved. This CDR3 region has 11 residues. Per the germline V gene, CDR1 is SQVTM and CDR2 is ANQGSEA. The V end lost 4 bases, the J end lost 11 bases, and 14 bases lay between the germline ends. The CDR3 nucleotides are TGCAGCGTTGGACATTTGTGGCCGGCTTTCTTT. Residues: CSVGHLWPAFF.

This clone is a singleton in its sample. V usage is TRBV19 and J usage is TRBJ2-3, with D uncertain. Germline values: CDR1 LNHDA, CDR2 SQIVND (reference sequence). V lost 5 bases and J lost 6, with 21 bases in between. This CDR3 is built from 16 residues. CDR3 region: CASSLSASALSDTQYF. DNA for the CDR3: TGTGCCAGTAGTTTAAGTGCCAGCGCATTGTCGGATACGCAGTATTTT.

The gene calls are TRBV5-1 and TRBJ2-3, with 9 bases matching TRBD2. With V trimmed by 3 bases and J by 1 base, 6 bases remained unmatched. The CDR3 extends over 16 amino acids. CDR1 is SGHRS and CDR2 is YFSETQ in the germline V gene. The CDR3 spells CASSSGQREGTDTQYF. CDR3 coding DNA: TGCGCCAGCAGCTCGGGCCAGCGGGAGGGCACAGATACGCAGTATTTT.